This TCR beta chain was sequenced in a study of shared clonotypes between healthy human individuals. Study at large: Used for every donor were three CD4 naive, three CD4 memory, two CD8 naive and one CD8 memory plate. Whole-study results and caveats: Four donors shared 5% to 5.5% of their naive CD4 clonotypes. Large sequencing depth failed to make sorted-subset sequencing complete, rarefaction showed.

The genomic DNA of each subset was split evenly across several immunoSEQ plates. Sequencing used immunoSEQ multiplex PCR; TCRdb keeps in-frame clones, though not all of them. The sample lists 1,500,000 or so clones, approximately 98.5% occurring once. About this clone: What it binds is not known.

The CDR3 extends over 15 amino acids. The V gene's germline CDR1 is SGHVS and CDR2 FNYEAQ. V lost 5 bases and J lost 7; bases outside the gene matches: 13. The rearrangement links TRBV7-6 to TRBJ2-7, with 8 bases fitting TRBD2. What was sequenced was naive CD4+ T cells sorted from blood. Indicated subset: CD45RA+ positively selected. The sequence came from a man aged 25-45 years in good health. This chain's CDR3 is CASSISGTSGLEQYF. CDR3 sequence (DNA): TGTGCCAGCAGCATCTCCGGGACTAGTGGATTAGAGCAGTACTTC.